These 6 T cell receptor beta chains share one sample of origin, sequenced in a study of cytotoxic CD8 clonotypes in ibrutinib-treated CLL. Only in-frame clones appear in the TCRdb table, and some are missing; sequencing was by immunoSEQ multiplex PCR. The sample has approximately 29,000 clones; about 62% are singletons. The sample here was PBMCs, taken before ibrutinib treatment. The receptor source for this set is a human donor with chronic lymphocytic leukemia.

This clone was observed a handful of times. The chain combines TRBV5-6 with TRBJ2-1; possibly TRBD2 for D (6 bases). This CDR3 is built from 13 residues. Germline V gene lookup returns CDR1 SGHDT and CDR2 YYEEEE. The germline V and J ends were trimmed by 3 bases and 6 bases, with 10 bases remaining between them. The CDR3 nucleotides are TGTGCCAGCAGCTGGCCCGGGGGCAATGAGCAGTTCTTC. This encodes CASSWPGGNEQFF.

The chain joins TRBV25-1 to TRBJ2-1; no definite D call. With 1 base removed from V and 5 bases from J, the gap between germline ends came to 15 bases. Germline loops: CDR1 MGHDK, CDR2 SYGVNS. The CDR3 has 16 amino acids. The CDR3 protein is CASSESAGSDHNEQFF. For the CDR3, the DNA is TGTGCCAGCAGTGAATCAGCAGGCTCAGACCACAATGAGCAGTTCTTC.

The chain recombines TRBV6-5 with TRBJ2-2, with D possibly being TRBD2 (5 bases). The CDR3 consists of 15 residues. The V and J ends lost 5 bases and 3 bases respectively, with 13 bases between them. Germline lookup yields CDR1 MNHEY and CDR2 SVGAGI. Written as DNA, the CDR3 is TGTGCCAGCAGTCACCCCAAGGACTACACCGGGGAGCTGTTTTTT. Translating it yields CASSHPKDYTGELFF.

The chain has TRBV7-3 and TRBJ2-2; TRBD2 might be the D (5 bases). CDR1 SGHTA and CDR2 FQGTGA come from the germline V gene. The CDR3 length is 18 residues. V dropped 1 base and J dropped 4 bases, with 19 bases sitting between them. The CDR3 DNA follows: TGTGCCAGCAGCTTAAGTAGTATCGGGGTTTACGGCACCGGGGAGCTGTTTTTT. Amino acid sequence: CASSLSSIGVYGTGELFF.

The DNA for the CDR3 is TGCAGCGTTGCCTGGCAGTACTTTTACAATGAGCAGTTCTTC. This encodes CSVAWQYFYNEQFF. The rearrangement uses TRBV29-1 and TRBJ2-1; D is uncertain. Trimming cost V 4 bases and J 4 bases, with 14 bases left between them. The CDR3 is 14 residues long. Germline CDR1 SQVTM, CDR2 ANQGSEA.

The chain couples TRBV4-2 to TRBJ2-7; D gene unclear. The CDR3 is 13 residues long. Germline values: CDR1 LGHNA, CDR2 YNFKEQ. The V end lost 3 bases, the J end lost 4 bases, and 10 bases lay between the germline ends. CDR3 sequence reads: CASSQTAEYEQYF. CDR3 nucleotide sequence: TGTGCCAGCAGCCAGACGGCCGAGTACGAGCAGTACTTC.